This T cell receptor beta chain was found in a study of T cells in Graves' hyperthyroidism and ophthalmopathy. Study information: Once the initial diagnosis was made, peripheral blood was obtained before any treatment.

A note on this clonotype: Its antigen is unidentified.

RNA transcripts yielded amplified TCR beta CDR3 regions. During a first-round RT-PCR of the TCR CDR3, the HTBI primer set was used. MiXCR, applied by TCRdb to the multiplex PCR reads, yields one record per CDR3 protein. Of 92,000 or so distinct CDR3 sequences in the sample, roughly 56% were seen once. Recently diagnosed hyperthyroidism of less than 2 months' duration affected patients aged 18 to 65. Isolation of PBMCs was performed on approximately 10 ml fresh peripheral blood. General observations from the study: In the blood, most expanded thyroid clonotypes above 0.001 appeared as well.

Sample: blood. This TCR was recovered from a middle-aged woman with Graves' hyperthyroidism.

The CDR3 here is CSASGRGRNGYTF. The CDR3 DNA reads as TGCAGTGCTAGCGGCAGGGGGCGGAATGGCTACACCTTC. The rearrangement uses TRBV20-1 and TRBJ1-2; 8 nucleotides agree with TRBD1. This CDR3 has 13 amino acids. In germline, CDR1 is DFQATT, CDR2 SNEGSKA (reference sequence). Trimming cost V 3 bases and J 6 bases; bases outside gene matches: 6.